Listed here are 29 T cell receptor delta chains from one sample, sequenced in a study of γδ T cells in repeated Plasmodium falciparum infection. TCRdb reprocessed the multiplex PCR reads through CATT. Of tens of thousands of delta-chain clones listed, 0.98% are singletons. Bulk repertoires came from Vgamma9/Vdelta2+ or Vdelta2-negative gammadelta T cells flow-sorted from PBMC. The sequenced material came from gamma-delta T cells from blood. The origin of the receptors is a pool of human donors (malaria-infected and uninfected, not separated).

In its sample, this clone was seen a few times. The likely explanation is a read error, given a far larger clone one base away. Different DNA sequences within this sample yield the same CDR3. The chain uses TRDV2 and TRDJ1; a weak D match, TRDD3 (5 bases). Here the J gene came from matching the DNA to germline, since TCRdb omits it. V was trimmed by 4 bases and J by 2 bases, leaving 13 bases between them. The germline V gene encodes CDR1 GEAIGNYY and CDR2 EKD. The CDR3 covers 14 residues. The DNA for the CDR3 is TGTGCCTGTGATACGGCCGGGATTACCGATAAACTCATCTTT. As protein: CACDTAGITDKLIF.

On this clone: This DNA translates differently at residue 6 from the TCRdb protein, which is that of a much larger clone; a read error is likely, and the protein shown is the DNA's own translation. The chain employs TRDV1 and TRDJ1; the match to TRDD3 covers 12 bases. TCRdb lists no J gene, so it was determined here by aligning the DNA to germline. The CDR3 loop spans 26 amino acids. Unmatched junction bases numbered 31, after V lost 1 base and J lost 1 base. CDR1 TSWWSYY and CDR2 QGS come from the germline V gene. The chain's CDR3 is CALGEPHTFLQTPYWGIQSCTDKLIF. Here the CDR3 DNA reads TGTGCTCTTGGGGAACCCCATACCTTCCTACAGACCCCGTACTGGGGGATACAGTCTTGCACCGATAAACTCATCTTT.

This clone appeared many times. This sequence joins TRDV2 and TRDJ1; 7 bases are shared with TRDD3. J gave up 3 bases and V 0 bases, and 15 bases lay outside the gene matches. The CDR3 is 18 amino acids. The germline V gene encodes CDR1 GEAIGNYY and CDR2 EKD. CDR3 amino acids: CACDTVGDTNPPPDKLIF. DNA of the CDR3: TGTGCCTGTGACACCGTGGGGGACACAAACCCACCCCCCGATAAACTCATCTTT.

To note about this clone: A read error is likely here: a far larger clone is one base away. This sample also contains other DNA sequences that code for the same CDR3. CDR3 amino acids: CALGESRVRLGIPDKLIF. DNA of the CDR3: TGTGCTCTTGGGGAAAGTCGGGTACGTTTGGGGATTCCCGATAAACTCATCTTC. The V gene is TRDV1, but the J gene lacks a call; the table gives TRDD3 as D, unverified against the DNA. There are 18 residues in the CDR3. CDR1 and CDR2 (germline): TSWWSYY, QGS.

This clone showed up many times. TCRdb's entry gives the protein of a much larger clone, which mismatches this DNA's translation at residue 11, likely from a read error; the protein reported here is translated from the DNA. The chain employs TRDV2 and TRDJ1; 9 bases are a match to TRDD3. The CDR3 contains 17 residues. Germline CDR1 is GEAIGNYY and CDR2 is EKD. The V and J ends lost 3 bases and 0 bases, in that order; junction bases with no gene match: 10. DNA for the CDR3: TGTGCCTGTGACTCGTACTGGGGGAACCCTCACACCGATAAACTCATCTTT. Translated: CACDSYWGNPHTDKLIF.

As regards this clone: TCRdb's entry gives the protein of a much larger clone, which mismatches this DNA's translation at residue 5, likely from a read error; the protein reported here is translated from the DNA. This chain uses TRDV1 with TRDJ1, with D maybe TRDD2 (6 bases). Here the J gene came from matching the DNA to germline, since TCRdb omits it. In germline, CDR1 is TSWWSYY, CDR2 QGS. The CDR3 spans 16 residues. Trimming removed 5 bases from V and 0 bases from J, with 16 bases in between. The CDR3 protein is CALGSAFPTYTDKLIF. CDR3 in DNA: TGTGCTCTTGGGTCGGCCTTCCCCACGTACACCGATAAACTCATCTTT.

Points on this clone: A far more abundant clone sits one base away, making this likely a read error. The sample contains more than one DNA sequence encoding this CDR3. The V gene reported is TRDV2; the J gene is uncalled; the table's D call, TRDD3, has no DNA check behind it. Germline CDR1 reads GEAIGNYY; CDR2 reads EKD. The CDR3 runs to 18 residues. CDR3 sequence reads: CACDTVVPGGSITDKLIF. The CDR3 region has the DNA TGTGCCTGTGACACCGTTGTACCTGGGGGATCCATCACCGATAAGCTCATCTTT.

About this clone itself: The mismatch at residue 7 between this DNA's translation and the TCRdb protein of a much larger clone likely reflects a read error; the protein shown is translated from the DNA. CDR3 sequence reads: CACDTTATGGCLNDKLIF. The CDR3 DNA follows: TGTGCCTGTGACACAACAGCCACTGGGGGATGCTTAAACGATAAACTCATCTTT. The rearrangement links TRDV2 to TRDJ1; the match to TRDD3 covers 10 bases. TCRdb records no J gene; here it was assigned by comparing the DNA to germline. J was trimmed by 4 bases and V by 1 base; bases with no gene match: 14. Germline lookup yields CDR1 GEAIGNYY and CDR2 EKD. The CDR3 is 18 amino acids.

This clone was observed at least ten times. CDR3 residues: CACDSLLGDTEITDKLIF. The CDR3 DNA is TGTGCCTGTGACAGCTTACTGGGGGATACGGAAATCACCGATAAACTCATCTTT. The rearrangement uses TRDV2 and TRDJ1, with 13 bases that match TRDD3. Germline CDR1 GEAIGNYY, CDR2 EKD. This CDR3 contains 18 residues. V gave up 2 bases and J gave up 1 base; unmatched junction bases: 9.

A remark on this clone: The protein given by TCRdb reflects a much larger clone and differs at residue 3 from this DNA's translation, likely from a read error; the protein shown is the DNA's translation. V is TRDV1 and J is TRDJ1, with D possibly TRDD3 on 6 matching bases. TCRdb lists no J gene, so it was determined here by aligning the DNA to germline. Germline CDR1 and CDR2: TSWWSYY and QGS. This CDR3 contains 13 residues. As DNA, the CDR3 is TGTGCTCCTGGGAATTCGGGGGGGACCAAACTCATCTTT. Protein product: CAPGNSGGTKLIF.

There are many counts of this clone. This chain links TRDV1 with TRDJ1; tentatively, D is TRDD3 (6 bases). The CDR3 extends over 19 amino acids. V was pared by 1 base and J by 0 bases, with 21 bases between. Germline CDR1 reads TSWWSYY; CDR2 reads QGS. CDR3 in DNA: TGTGCTCTTGGGGAACCCTCCTCCTGGGGACCCTTGTACACCGATAAACTCATCTTT. Translating it yields CALGEPSSWGPLYTDKLIF.

There are a few counts of this clone. This likely traces to a read error, being one base from a far larger clone. The identical CDR3 is also encoded by other nucleotide sequences in the sample. The V and J genes are TRDV2 and TRDJ1; 10 bases agree with TRDD3. The J gene, missing from TCRdb, was assigned here through DNA to germline matching. CDR1 GEAIGNYY and CDR2 EKD come from the germline V gene. This CDR3 is 16 amino acids long. The CDR3 is CACDTSRGIRDDKLIF. Written as DNA, the CDR3 is TGTGCATGTGACACAAGTCGGGGGATACGAGACGATAAACTCATCTTT.

On this clone itself: This likely reflects a read error, since a far larger clone is one base away. The sample contains more than one DNA sequence encoding this CDR3. V is TRDV1 and J is TRDJ1; D gene unclear. The CDR3 has 15 amino acids. The germline V and J ends were trimmed by 0 bases and 8 bases, with 16 bases remaining between them. CDR1 and CDR2 (germline): TSWWSYY, QGS. The CDR3 region has the DNA TGTGCTCTTGGGGAACTCCTAGTAGTCCAGGGGAAACTCATCTTT. Translated, it gives CALGELLVVQGKLIF.

Regarding this clone: One base separates it from a far larger clone, so it is likely a read error. The same CDR3 can be traced to other DNA sequences in this sample. The genes are TRDV1 and TRDJ2, with D hard to call. Trimming shortened V by 2 bases and J by 5 bases, and 15 bases separated the two germline ends. The germline V gene has CDR1 TSWWSYY and CDR2 QGS. This CDR3 comprises 16 residues. CDR3 sequence: CALGEAFCDGTAQLFF. The CDR3 DNA reads as TGTGCTCTTGGGGAAGCTTTTTGCGATGGAACAGCACAACTCTTCTTT.

This clone occurred a few times. This likely stems from a read error, as it lies one base from a far larger clone. The same CDR3 can be traced to other DNA sequences in this sample. The gene calls are TRDV1 and TRDJ1, with 9 positions matching TRDD2. The CDR3 loop spans 19 amino acids. V shed 3 bases, J shed 2 bases, and the junction held 16 bases outside the gene matches. Germline V lookup: CDR1 TSWWSYY, CDR2 QGS. The DNA for the CDR3 is TGTGCTCTTGGGGACCCCTTCCTACGTAGGTGGGGGAGAACCGATAAACTCATCTTT. It specifies CALGDPFLRRWGRTDKLIF.

This clone was counted between two and nine times. The mismatch at residue 13 between this DNA's translation and the TCRdb protein of a much larger clone likely reflects a read error; the protein shown is translated from the DNA. J gene calling gave no result, while the V gene is TRDV2. Germline loops: CDR1 GEAIGNYY, CDR2 EKD. CDR3 size: 15 residues. The CDR3 loop reads CACDPLLPYTDKPIF. The CDR3 DNA is TGTGCCTGTGACCCCCTTCTACCGTACACCGATAAACCCATCTTT.

This clone has more than one count but fewer than ten. This is likely an artifact of a read error, given a far larger clone one base away. The sample contains more than one DNA sequence encoding this CDR3. This chain links TRDV1 with TRDJ1; 11 nucleotides align to TRDD3. Here the J gene was assigned by germline matching of the DNA, as TCRdb has none. The CDR3 contains 22 residues. The germline gives CDR1 TSWWSYY, CDR2 QGS. V was clipped by 3 bases and J by 0 bases; unmatched bases: 21. The CDR3 loop reads CALGDPPSSWGIHTSYTDKLIF. The CDR3 DNA follows: TGTGCTCTTGGGGATCCCCCCTCCTCCTGGGGGATACACACTTCGTACACCGATAAACTCATCTTT.

This clone was picked up a small number of times. This likely reflects a read error, since a far larger clone is one base away. Other DNA sequences from this sample encode an identical CDR3 as well. The V gene is TRDV2, the J gene TRDJ1; 12 nucleotides agree with TRDD3. The CDR3 is 18 residues long. Germline CDR1 and CDR2: GEAIGNYY and EKD. This CDR3 is CACDPLLGDTGYTDKLIF. In DNA form, the CDR3 reads TGTGCCTGTGACCCCCTACTGGGGGATACAGGGTACACAGATAAACTCATCTTT.

This clone appeared a few times. It is likely a read error: a sequence one base away is far more abundant. The sample carries other DNA sequences with the same CDR3. No J gene call was made, and the V gene is TRDV2; the table's D call TRDD3 went unverified against the DNA. The CDR3 has 24 amino acids. The germline gives CDR1 GEAIGNYY, CDR2 EKD. In DNA, the CDR3 is TGTGCCTGTGACCCGATTACCCCCTCGGTTCCCGATACTGGGGGATCATTCCGGGGCGATAAGCTCATCTTT. Translating it yields CACDPITPSVPDTGGSFRGDKLIF.

Note on this clone: A read error likely explains why the TCRdb protein, taken from a much larger clone, differs from this DNA's translation at residue 5; the protein shown is translated from the DNA. The chain uses TRDV1 and TRDJ1; 9 nucleotides line up with TRDD3. TCRdb records no J gene; here it was assigned by comparing the DNA to germline. V lost 5 bases, J lost 2 bases, and 15 bases stayed unmatched. Germline lookup yields CDR1 TSWWSYY and CDR2 QGS. The CDR3 runs to 18 residues. The chain's CDR3 is CALGKPLLLGEITDKLIF. The CDR3 DNA is TGTGCTCTTGGGAAACCCCTCCTACTGGGGGAAATAACCGATAAACTCATCTTT.

On this clone itself: The translation of this DNA and the TCRdb protein of a much larger clone differ at residue 18, probably owing to a read error; the protein shown here is translated from the DNA. The chain couples TRDV2 to TRDJ1, with TRDD3 matching over 9 bases. TCRdb is silent on the J gene; assignment here came from matching the DNA to germline. This CDR3 has 22 residues. Germline CDR1 reads GEAIGNYY; CDR2 reads EKD. The CDR3 DNA is TGTGCCTGTGCCAGAAAGAACCCTACGCTGGGGGATGGAACCCTGTACACCGGTAAACTCATCTTT. Encoded protein: CACARKNPTLGDGTLYTGKLIF.

In the case of this clone: The protein TCRdb lists belongs to a much larger clone and differs from this DNA's translation at residue 10, which points to a read error; the protein shown is made from the DNA. The V and J genes are TRDV1 and TRDJ1; a possible D gene is TRDD3 (5 bases). In the absence of a J gene in TCRdb, the DNA was matched to germline to assign it here. CDR3 length equals 19 residues. Germline CDR1 is TSWWSYY and CDR2 is QGS. The V end lost 9 bases, the J end lost 3 bases, and 32 bases lay between the germline ends. CDR3 protein: CALRAVRSVPGVGPDKLIF. DNA of the CDR3: TGTGCTCTCCGGGCCGTTCGATCCGTACCGGGGGTAGGCCCCGATAAACTCATCTTT.

This clone was recorded at least ten times. The mismatch at residue 20 between this DNA's translation and the TCRdb protein of a much larger clone likely reflects a read error; the protein shown is translated from the DNA. The V gene call is TRDV2, and the J gene call is absent; the table gives TRDD3 as D, unverified against the DNA. Germline V gene lookup returns CDR1 GEAIGNYY and CDR2 EKD. The CDR3 totals 22 residues. CDR3 sequence (DNA): TGTGCCTGTTGGCATCCTACGTCTTCTAGGTCTACTGGGGGATATTTTACCGATAAACCCATCTTT. Translating it yields CACWHPTSSRSTGGYFTDKPIF.

Note on this clone: The protein that TCRdb holds for this DNA derives from a much larger clone and differs from the translated DNA at residue 12, which likely indicates a read error; the protein shown here is translated from the DNA. The chain couples TRDV1 to TRDJ1; TRDD3 matches at 10 bases. Since TCRdb gives no J gene, matching the DNA to germline was used here to assign it. This CDR3 is 22 amino acids long. From germline, CDR1 is TSWWSYY and CDR2 QGS. V shed 5 bases, J shed 1 base, and the junction held 25 bases outside the gene matches. CDR3 sequence: CALGKIPKDKIPGDTRTDKLIF. The CDR3 DNA reads TGTGCTCTTGGGAAGATCCCCAAGGACAAAATTCCGGGGGATACGCGCACCGATAAACTCATCTTT.

This clone has just a few counts. The protein held in TCRdb is that of a much larger clone and does not match this DNA's translation at residue 6, likely because of a read error; the protein shown is translated from the DNA. J is TRDJ1 and V is TRDV2; no clear D. The J gene, missing from TCRdb, was assigned here through DNA to germline matching. The V end lost 3 bases, the J end lost 4 bases, and 14 bases lay between the germline ends. The CDR3 runs to 14 residues. CDR1 GEAIGNYY and CDR2 EKD come from the germline V gene. The CDR3 is CACDPMRLHDKLIF. CDR3 nucleotides: TGTGCCTGTGACCCCATGCGCTTGCACGATAAACTCATCTTT.

This clone appeared a few times. Being one base from a much bigger clone, this may be a read error. The genes are TRDV2 and TRDJ1, with TRDD3 as a possible D gene (5 bases). TCRdb does not report a J gene; here it was assigned by matching the DNA to germline references. The CDR3 length is 16 residues. Looked up from germline, CDR1 is GEAIGNYY and CDR2 is EKD. The CDR3, as DNA: TGTGCTTGTAACACCGTCGACGGGGGTAGGGCGGATAAACTCATCTTT. Amino acid sequence: CACNTVDGGRADKLIF.

This clone has only a few counts. A read error is likely here: a far larger clone is one base away. This sample includes further DNA sequences coding for the same CDR3. The V gene is TRDV1, the J gene TRDJ1; 7 bases align to TRDD3. The length of the CDR3 is 19 residues. Looked up from germline, CDR1 is TSWWSYY and CDR2 is QGS. The CDR3 is CALGDRGLWGTLYTDKLIF. The DNA of the CDR3 is TGTGCCCTTGGGGATCGCGGCCTTTGGGGGACCCTGTACACCGATAAACTCATCTTT.

This clone was detected only a few times. The amino acid sequence in TCRdb belongs to a much larger clone and departs from this DNA's translation at residue 5, likely a sequencing read error; the sequence shown is translated from the DNA. CDR3 coding DNA: TGTGCTCTTGGGGGAGATATCTCCGGGATTCCCCCGTACACCGATAAACTCATCTTT. This gives the protein CALGGDISGIPPYTDKLIF. J is TRDJ1 and V is TRDV1; D possibly corresponds to TRDD3 (5 bases). Assignment of the J gene here rests on matching the DNA to germline, because TCRdb gives none. The CDR3 totals 19 residues. The germline CDR1 and CDR2 sequences are TSWWSYY and QGS. V lost 4 bases to trimming and J lost 0 bases, with 24 bases between them.

This clone was seen a handful of times. A far more abundant clone sits one base away, making this likely a read error. Other DNA sequences of this sample code for an identical CDR3. The V gene is listed as TRDV1; no J gene was called; the table's D gene call, TRDD3, was not cross checked with the DNA. In germline, CDR1 is TSWWSYY, CDR2 QGS. The CDR3 has 18 amino acids. The CDR3 sequence: CALGVPGGGGYETDKLIF. The CDR3, as DNA: TGTGCTCTTGGGGTCCCTGGGGGTGGGGGATACGAGACCGATAAACTCATCTTC.